The 29 T cell receptor beta chains presented below share a single source sample, sequenced in a study of T cell changes during pregnancy in multiple sclerosis. TCRdb's copy holds only in-frame clones and misses some; the assay was immunoSEQ multiplex PCR. The repertoire includes tens of thousands of clones, 85% to 95% of them detected once, and 0.6% to 0.85% sits in the top ten. Here the sequenced sample was CD4+ T cells from peripheral blood mononuclear cells, taken in the third trimester of pregnancy. The receptors come from a female donor with multiple sclerosis, enrolled in a pregnancy study.

The chain combines TRBV19 with TRBJ1-1; TRBD1 agrees at 9 bases. The CDR3 loop spans 15 amino acids. Germline V lookup: CDR1 LNHDA, CDR2 SQIVND (reference sequence). V shed 6 bases and J 5 bases; nucleotides not matched to a gene: 10. In DNA form, the CDR3 reads TGTGCCAGTAGCCGCGAGACAGGGGGGCGGACTGAAGCTTTCTTT. Translating it yields CASSRETGGRTEAFF.

The chain recombines TRBV7-2 with TRBJ1-1; D is perhaps TRBD1 (5 bases). The ends were cut back, 5 bases at V and 1 base at J, with 11 bases in the middle. CDR1 is SGHTA, CDR2 FQGNSA, per germline. This CDR3 contains 14 residues. The CDR3 nucleotides read TGTGCCAGCAGCCCAGGTAGGGGGAACACTGAAGCTTTCTTT. Translated: CASSPGRGNTEAFF.

This chain connects TRBV7-8 to TRBJ1-1; D is unclear. V lost 5 bases and J 3 bases, leaving 4 bases between the germline ends. The CDR3 is 11 amino acids. Germline CDR1 reads SGHVS; CDR2 reads FQNEAQ. CDR3 DNA: TGTGCCAGCAGCCCGGACACTGAAGCTTTCTTT. It yields the protein CASSPDTEAFF.

V and J are TRBV7-2 and TRBJ1-5, with D possibly TRBD1 on 5 matching bases. Per germline, CDR1 SGHTA and CDR2 FQGNSA. V was clipped by 5 bases and J by 6 bases, with 14 bases between them. The CDR3 covers 14 residues. Here the CDR3 reads CASSRAGPGQPQHF. The CDR3 bases are TGTGCCAGCAGCCGCGCGGGGCCCGGTCAGCCCCAGCATTTT.

The chain is built from TRBV6-5 and TRBJ1-2; D remains ambiguous. V was pared by 0 bases and J by 7 bases, with 15 bases between. The germline V gene encodes CDR1 MNHEY and CDR2 SVGAGI. The length of the CDR3 is 15 residues. This CDR3 reads CASSYSIGSEGGYTF. The CDR3, as DNA: TGTGCCAGCAGTTACTCGATCGGGTCCGAGGGTGGCTACACCTTC.

The chain uses TRBV29-1 and TRBJ1-1; possible D gene TRBD1, 5 bases. CDR3 size: 15 residues. The V gene lost 6 bases and the J gene lost 0 bases, with 17 bases spanning the gap. The germline V gene has CDR1 SQVTM and CDR2 ANQGSEA. As DNA, the CDR3 is TGCAGCGTCGGTCGGGGGGGAGGGATGAACACTGAAGCTTTCTTT. This translates into CSVGRGGGMNTEAFF.

The CDR3 protein is CASSFLGLETQYF. CDR3 nucleotide sequence: TGTGCCAGCAGTTTCCTGGGGCTGGAGACCCAGTACTTC. The chain combines TRBV27 with TRBJ2-5; tentative D call: TRBD1 (5 bases). Trimming pared 3 bases from V and 5 bases from J, leaving 10 bases between. CDR1 MNHEY and CDR2 SMNVEV come from the germline V gene (reference sequence). The CDR3 totals 13 residues.

This rearrangement joins TRBV6-1 to TRBJ1-6; D unclear. V lost 0 bases, J lost 5 bases, and 2 bases lay in between. The CDR3 totals 13 residues. The germline gives CDR1 MNHNS, CDR2 SASEGT. The CDR3 loop is CASSEADNSPLHF. The CDR3 DNA follows: TGTGCCAGCAGTGAAGCCGATAATTCACCCCTCCACTTT.

The rearrangement joins TRBV19 to TRBJ2-7; perhaps TRBD1 as D (6 bases). The CDR3 loop spans 13 amino acids. Germline assignment: CDR1 LNHDA and CDR2 SQIVND (reference sequence). V gave up 4 bases and J gave up 9 bases, with 16 bases separating them. CDR3: CASSRGPESGQYF. The CDR3 bases are TGTGCCAGTAGTAGGGGGCCAGAATCTGGGCAGTACTTC.

The rearrangement uses TRBV11-1 and TRBJ2-3; 10 bases fit TRBD2. V lost 3 bases, J lost 5 bases, and 14 bases stayed unmatched. The length of the CDR3 is 18 residues. The germline CDR1 and CDR2 sequences are SGHAT and FQDESV (reference sequence). CDR3 sequence reads: CASSFKLAGINHRDTQYF. As DNA, the CDR3 is TGTGCCAGCAGCTTCAAACTAGCGGGGATAAACCACAGAGATACGCAGTATTTT.

The rearrangement joins TRBV27 to TRBJ2-7; TRBD2 agrees at 9 bases. The trim removed 4 bases at V and 5 bases at J, leaving 12 bases unmatched. This CDR3 has 16 amino acids. CDR1 and CDR2 (germline): MNHEY, SMNVEV (reference sequence). The CDR3, as DNA: TGTGCCAGCAGTTCACTGAGCGGGGGGCCGGTCCACGAGCAGTACTTC. It translates to CASSSLSGGPVHEQYF.

The J gene is TRBJ1-1, the V gene TRBV29-1; 11 positions agree with TRBD1. The CDR3 extends over 12 amino acids. Germline V gene sequence: CDR1 SQVTM, CDR2 ANQGSEA. V shed 7 bases, J shed 11 bases, and the junction held 9 bases outside the gene matches. In nucleotides, the CDR3 is TGCAGCGCTATAGGGACAGGGGGTTTGGCTTTCTTT. Protein sequence: CSAIGTGGLAFF.

This chain joins TRBV7-9 and TRBJ2-3, with TRBD2 identical over 8 bases. With 7 bases clipped from V and 2 bases from J, the junction kept 17 bases outside the gene matches. This CDR3 has 18 amino acids. Germline V lookup: CDR1 SEHNR, CDR2 FQNEAQ (reference sequence). The CDR3 region is CASTEGTRGVPLTDTQYF. Written as DNA, the CDR3 is TGTGCCAGCACCGAGGGGACTAGGGGGGTTCCCCTCACAGATACGCAGTATTTT.

This chain joins TRBV19 and TRBJ2-5; maybe TRBD1 (6 bases). This CDR3 comprises 14 residues. From germline, CDR1 is LNHDA and CDR2 SQIVND (reference sequence). The V gene lost 3 bases and the J gene lost 2 bases, with 10 bases spanning the gap. The CDR3 DNA reads TGTGCCAGTAGTATTGGACAGTTACAAGAGACCCAGTACTTC. The encoded protein is CASSIGQLQETQYF. Together with reference TRBV19 and TRBJ2-5, the CDR3 gives the full variable domain: DGGITQSPKYLFRKEGQNVTLSCEQNLNHDAMYWYRQDPGQGLRLIYYSQIVNDFQKGDIAEGYSVSREKKESFPLTVTSAQKNPTAFYLCASSIGQLQETQYFGPGTRLLVL.

The chain couples TRBV9 to TRBJ2-2; 8 nucleotides agree with TRBD2. Germline loops: CDR1 SGDLS, CDR2 YYNGEE. The CDR3 runs to 14 residues. After removal of 2 bases from V and 5 bases from J, the junction contained 2 bases not matched to a gene. The CDR3 reads CASSVTSATGELFF. The DNA for the CDR3 is TGTGCCAGCAGCGTGACTAGCGCGACCGGGGAGCTGTTTTTT.

J is TRBJ2-2 and V is TRBV5-6, with D possibly TRBD1 on 7 matching bases. Trimming shortened V by 3 bases and J by 5 bases, and 14 bases separated the two germline ends. Germline-derived CDR1 and CDR2 are SGHDT and YYEEEE. The CDR3 covers 15 residues. This CDR3 is CASSSLTGRTGELFF. For the CDR3, the DNA is TGTGCCAGCAGCTCCCTGACAGGGAGGACCGGGGAGCTGTTTTTT.

V usage is TRBV7-9 and J usage is TRBJ1-1; maybe TRBD1 (5 bases). Germline CDR1 SEHNR, CDR2 FQNEAQ (reference sequence). The CDR3 is 12 residues long. V lost 7 bases, J lost 8 bases, and 14 bases lay in between. CDR3 sequence (DNA): TGTGCCAGCACCTCCCAGTCAGGGGAAGCTTTCTTT. Protein: CASTSQSGEAFF.

The J gene is TRBJ2-7, the V gene TRBV9; 7 bases map to TRBD2. The CDR3 contains 15 residues. J lost 3 bases, V lost 0 bases, and 6 bases had no gene match. The V gene's germline CDR1 is SGDLS and CDR2 YYNGEE. DNA of the CDR3: TGTGCCAGCAGCGTAGGGGCGGGGGTTAACTACGAGCAGTACTTC. Translating gives CASSVGAGVNYEQYF.

The gene calls are TRBV7-2 and TRBJ1-5; D is unclear. Germline CDR1 SGHTA, CDR2 FQGNSA. Trimming stripped 2 bases from V and 4 bases from J, with 12 bases between. This CDR3 region has 15 residues. CDR3: CASSLPAGLNQPQHF. The CDR3 DNA follows: TGTGCCAGCAGCTTACCCGCAGGACTAAATCAGCCCCAGCATTTT. The full variable domain, in which reference TRBV7-2 and TRBJ1-5 provide the parts outside the CDR3, is GAGVSQSPSNKVTEKGKDVELRCDPISGHTALYWYRQSLGQGLEFLIYFQGNSAPDKSGLPSDRFSAERTGGSVSTLTIQRTQQEDSAVYLCASSLPAGLNQPQHFGDGTRLSIL.

The chain is built from TRBV7-3 and TRBJ2-1; no clear D gene. From germline, CDR1 is SGHTA and CDR2 FQGTGA. Trimming stripped 1 base from V and 4 bases from J, with 11 bases between. The CDR3 sequence is 15 residues long. The DNA for the CDR3 is TGTGCCAGCAGCTTAAGGGCTGACCCGTACAATGAGCAGTTCTTC. Residues: CASSLRADPYNEQFF.

This chain links TRBV9 with TRBJ1-2, with TRBD1 identical over 7 bases. The CDR3 consists of 16 residues. The germline gives CDR1 SGDLS, CDR2 YYNGEE. The trim removed 3 bases at V and 2 bases at J, leaving 10 bases unmatched. This CDR3 is CASSARDSRGNYGYTF. CDR3 bases: TGTGCCAGCAGCGCCCGGGACAGCCGAGGGAACTATGGCTACACCTTC. The whole variable domain, remainder taken from reference TRBV9 and TRBJ1-2, is DSGVTQTPKHLITATGQRVTLRCSPRSGDLSVYWYQQSLDQGLQFLIQYYNGEERAKGNILERFSAQQFPDLHSELNLSSLELGDSALYFCASSARDSRGNYGYTFGSGTRLTVV.

The rearrangement joins TRBV6-4 to TRBJ2-3; 10 nucleotides agree with TRBD2. The CDR3 runs 15 residues. Germline lookup yields CDR1 MRHNA and CDR2 SNTAGT. V lost 0 bases to trimming and J lost 4 bases; unmatched junction nucleotides: 1. The DNA of the CDR3 is TGTGCCAGCAGTGACTCTAGCGGGGGGCCAGATACGCAGTATTTT. Its protein is CASSDSSGGPDTQYF.

V and J are TRBV7-2 and TRBJ1-3; 7 bases map to TRBD1. Germline trimming cut 3 bases from V and 4 bases from J; bases unmatched to any gene: 6. Germline-derived CDR1 and CDR2 are SGHTA and FQGNSA. The CDR3 spans 15 residues. The CDR3 nucleotides are TGTGCCAGCAGCTTGAGACAGGGATTAGGAAACACCATATATTTT. Translation: CASSLRQGLGNTIYF.

The V call is TRBV7-6, the J call TRBJ2-3; 8 bases fit TRBD2. J was trimmed by 2 bases and V by 5 bases; bases with no gene match: 9. CDR1 is SGHVS and CDR2 is FNYEAQ in the germline V gene. The CDR3 has 16 amino acids. The CDR3 DNA reads as TGTGCCAGCAGCAAGGACCAGCGGGGGTTCACAGATACGCAGTATTTT. Translation gives CASSKDQRGFTDTQYF.

This chain links TRBV12-5 with TRBJ1-1, with D perhaps matching TRBD1 (6 bases). The V gene lost 0 bases and the J gene lost 0 bases, with 17 bases spanning the gap. CDR3 length equals 18 residues. Germline V gene lookup returns CDR1 LGHNT and CDR2 FRNRAP. The CDR3 sequence: CASGLVRQDSSLNTEAFF. As DNA, the CDR3 is TGTGCTAGTGGTTTGGTCCGTCAGGACAGCTCTTTGAACACTGAAGCTTTCTTT.

The chain recombines TRBV19 with TRBJ2-5; D is unresolved. Per germline, CDR1 LNHDA and CDR2 SQIVND (reference sequence). V was cut by 1 base and J by 1 base, with 7 bases left in between. CDR3 size: 14 residues. This chain's CDR3 is CASSIGLAQETQYF. The CDR3, as DNA: TGTGCCAGTAGTATAGGGTTGGCCCAAGAGACCCAGTACTTC.

J is TRBJ2-5 and V is TRBV13; weak D call: TRBD2 (5 bases). Germline V gene data show CDR1 as PRHDT and CDR2 as FYEKMQ (reference sequence). The CDR3 contains 15 residues. Deletions cut 4 bases from V and 4 bases from J, with 16 bases between. The chain's CDR3 is CASSSALAGTETQYF. CDR3 coding DNA: TGTGCCAGCAGCTCCGCCCTGGCGGGTACAGAGACCCAGTACTTC.

The chain links TRBV7-2 to TRBJ2-3; TRBD2 aligns across 11 bases. J lost 1 base, V lost 4 bases, and 1 base had no gene match. The CDR3 loop spans 15 amino acids. Per the germline V gene, CDR1 is SGHTA and CDR2 is FQGNSA. CDR3 sequence (DNA): TGTGCCAGCAGCTATAGCGGGGGGGGCACAGATACGCAGTATTTT. Its protein is CASSYSGGGTDTQYF.

The CDR3 protein is CASSFRYRDGGNEQFF. The DNA for the CDR3 is TGCGCCAGCAGCTTTCGGTATCGGGACGGAGGGAATGAGCAGTTCTTC. This chain links TRBV5-1 with TRBJ2-1; D might be TRBD2 (6 bases). V dropped 2 bases and J dropped 7 bases, with 19 bases sitting between them. CDR1 and CDR2 from the germline V gene are SGHRS and YFSETQ. CDR3 size: 16 residues.